This is a list of T cell receptor beta chains from one sample in a study of cytomegalovirus exposure and HLA in healthy donors. The assay was immunoSEQ multiplex PCR, and TCRdb's table has in-frame clones only and misses some. This repertoire shows 100,000 to 150,000 clones, 70% to 85% found once; its top ten account for approximately 2.6%. Sequencing used PBMCs. These receptors originate from a man aged 50 to 59 in good health and CMV-seronegative. Each CDR3 is given with its conserved first and last residue.

J: TRBJ2-1; V: TRBV2; CDR3: CASRGWGGVYNEQFF
J: TRBJ1-1; V: TRBV6-1; CDR3: CASSIRQNTEAFF
J: TRBJ1-1; V: TRBV19; CDR3: CASSMGQGLTEAFF
J: TRBJ1-1; V: TRBV5-1; CDR3: CASSLEGLNTEAFF
J: TRBJ1-5; V: TRBV27; CDR3: CARPRDTKPSNQPQHF
J: TRBJ1-2; V: TRBV19; CDR3: CATEGQGLYGYTF
J: TRBJ1-1; V: TRBV13; CDR3: CASSRPGTGNLLNTEAFF
J: TRBJ2-2; V: TRBV10-3; CDR3: CATNGGNGGTGELFF
J: TRBJ1-5; V: TRBV6-6; CDR3: CASCSQKVQPQHF
J: TRBJ2-1; V: TRBV5-1; CDR3: CASSVAGGRDEQFF
J: TRBJ1-4; V: TRBV6-5; CDR3: CASSYLRGTGGEKLFF
J: TRBJ2-5; V: TRBV6-6; CDR3: CASILGETQYF
J: TRBJ2-7; V: TRBV5-1; CDR3: CASSLVSGRHSYEQYF
J: TRBJ1-2; V: TRBV5-6; CDR3: CASSPGRTYGYTF
J: TRBJ2-7; V: TRBV5-5; CDR3: CASSLVYMAGGGYEQYF
J: TRBJ2-2; V: TRBV30; CDR3: CAWRAGTGDTGELFF
J: TRBJ2-7; V: TRBV2; CDR3: CASSRDSSYEQYF
J: TRBJ2-2; V: TRBV4-3; CDR3: CASSPTLITGELFF
J: TRBJ1-2; V: TRBV4-1; CDR3: CASSQDRGNEDYGYTF
J: TRBJ2-7; V: TRBV6-6; CDR3: CASSYLSGGSDRQYF
J: TRBJ2-5; V: TRBV2; CDR3: CASGGAQPKFETQYF
J: TRBJ2-1; V: TRBV7-3; CDR3: CASSKRGVYNEQFF
J: TRBJ1-4; V: TRBV29-1; CDR3: CSVSPGQVEEEKLFF
J: TRBJ2-5; V: TRBV6-6; CDR3: CASSYSRPGEGTQYF
J: TRBJ1-1; V: TRBV18; CDR3: CASSLGDTTNTEAFF
J: TRBJ1-1; V: TRBV7-2; CDR3: CASSSQGAVAAFF
J: TRBJ2-2; V: TRBV27; CDR3: CASSLATNTGELFF
J: TRBJ2-1; V: TRBV7-6; CDR3: CASSSTGSSYNEQFF
J: TRBJ2-7; V: TRBV27; CDR3: CASSSRQERYYEQYF
J: TRBJ2-7; V: TRBV4-3; CDR3: CASSQLRDTSYEQYF
J: TRBJ1-4; V: TRBV5-8; CDR3: CASSLRRGEKLFF
J: TRBJ1-1; V: TRBV19; CDR3: CASGRVGGNTEAFF
J: TRBJ1-1; V: TRBV5-4; CDR3: CASSLGQVEAFF
J: TRBJ1-6; V: TRBV7-7; CDR3: CASSLELNSPLHF
J: TRBJ2-1; V: TRBV9; CDR3: CASSVARLAGYNEQFF
J: TRBJ1-6; V: TRBV12-5; CDR3: CASGFVYPLGRGSYNSPLHF
J: TRBJ1-4; V: TRBV4-2; CDR3: CASSQEGDNEKLFF
J: TRBJ1-4; V: TRBV5-1; CDR3: CASSSGDVEKLFF
J: TRBJ2-7; V: TRBV9; CDR3: CASSLSEVVHEQYF
J: TRBJ2-3; V: TRBV29-1; CDR3: CSVGQGVNTDTQYF
J: TRBJ2-6; V: TRBV7-9; CDR3: CASLLLRTAGANVLTF
J: TRBJ2-1; V: TRBV5-1; CDR3: CASSLAAGYPYNEQFF
J: TRBJ2-3; V: TRBV27; CDR3: CASSSGAPQYF
J: TRBJ2-5; V: TRBV2; CDR3: CASSELTSQETQYF
J: TRBJ2-3; V: TRBV19; CDR3: CASRRTGRTDTQYF
J: TRBJ2-5; V: TRBV4-1; CDR3: CASSQASIQETQYF
J: TRBJ1-1; V: TRBV13; CDR3: CASSEGADLQAFF
J: TRBJ2-2; V: TRBV5-1; CDR3: CASSLAGQGITGELFF
J: TRBJ1-2; V: TRBV7-9; CDR3: CASSIGQGTYTF
J: TRBJ2-3; V: TRBV4-2; CDR3: CASSRPAGAVTDTQYF
J: TRBJ2-7; V: TRBV7-2; CDR3: CASSSGTNEQYF